Reported below is one T cell receptor (beta chain). The data stem from a study of monozygotic twins with inflammatory bowel disease. The CDR3 spans 13 residues. TCRdb re-analyzed the 5' RACE reads; it lists each CDR3 protein once, without DNA. This table lists about 210,000 distinct CDR3 sequences. Sequenced input: blood. The V gene is TRBV12-3 or TRBV12-4, the J gene TRBJ1-1. This TCR was recovered from a human donor with ulcerative colitis or Crohn's disease, or a healthy co-twin of an affected twin (not recorded which). CDR3 region: CASSLGGGRKAFF.